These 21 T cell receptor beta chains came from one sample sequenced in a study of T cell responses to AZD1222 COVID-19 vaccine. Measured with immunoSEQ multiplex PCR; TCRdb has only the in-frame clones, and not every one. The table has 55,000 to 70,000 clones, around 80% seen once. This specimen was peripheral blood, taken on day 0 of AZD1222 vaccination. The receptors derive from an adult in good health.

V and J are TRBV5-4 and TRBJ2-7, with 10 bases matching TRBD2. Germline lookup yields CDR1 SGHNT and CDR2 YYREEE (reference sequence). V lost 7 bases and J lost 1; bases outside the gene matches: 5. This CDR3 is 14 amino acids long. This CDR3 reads CASFTSGNSYEQYF. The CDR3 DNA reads TGTGCCAGCTTTACTAGCGGGAATTCCTACGAGCAGTACTTC.

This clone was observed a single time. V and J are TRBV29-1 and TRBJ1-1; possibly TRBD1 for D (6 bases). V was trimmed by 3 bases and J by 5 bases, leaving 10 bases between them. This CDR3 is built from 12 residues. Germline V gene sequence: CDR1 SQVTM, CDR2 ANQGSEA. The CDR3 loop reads CSVEGAGTEAFF. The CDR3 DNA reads TGCAGCGTTGAGGGGGCTGGGACTGAAGCTTTCTTT.

The CDR3 DNA reads as TGTGCCAGCAGGCTCGGGCGGGTGGAGACCCAGTACTTC. This encodes CASRLGRVETQYF. This chain joins TRBV28 and TRBJ2-5; D is possibly TRBD2 (5 bases). CDR1 is MDHEN and CDR2 is SYDVKM in the germline V gene. The CDR3 runs to 13 residues. Trimming removed 6 bases at V and 5 bases at J, with 13 bases between.

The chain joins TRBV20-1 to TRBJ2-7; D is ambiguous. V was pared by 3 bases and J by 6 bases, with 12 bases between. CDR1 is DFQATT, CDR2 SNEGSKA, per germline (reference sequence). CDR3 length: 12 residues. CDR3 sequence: CSASSGRVEQYF. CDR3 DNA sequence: TGCAGTGCTAGTTCGGGTCGCGTCGAGCAGTACTTC.

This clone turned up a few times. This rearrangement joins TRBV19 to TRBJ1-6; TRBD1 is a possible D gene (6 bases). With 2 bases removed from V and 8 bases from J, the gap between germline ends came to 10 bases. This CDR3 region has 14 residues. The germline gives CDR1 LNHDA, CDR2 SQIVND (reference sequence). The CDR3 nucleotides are TGTGCCAGTAGTATATCCCACAGGGATTCACCCCTCCACTTT. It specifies CASSISHRDSPLHF.

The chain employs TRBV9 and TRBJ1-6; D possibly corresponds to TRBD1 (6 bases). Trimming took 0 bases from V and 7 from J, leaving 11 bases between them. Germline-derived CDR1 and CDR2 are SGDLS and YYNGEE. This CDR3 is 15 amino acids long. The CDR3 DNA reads TGTGCCAGCAGCGTAGACACAGGGCAAAATTCACCCCTCCACTTT. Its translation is CASSVDTGQNSPLHF.

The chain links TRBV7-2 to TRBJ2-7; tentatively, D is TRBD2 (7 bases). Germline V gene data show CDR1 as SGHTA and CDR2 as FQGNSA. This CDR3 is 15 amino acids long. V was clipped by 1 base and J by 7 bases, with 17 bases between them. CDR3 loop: CASSLGGRGPGEQYF. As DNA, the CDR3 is TGTGCCAGCAGCTTAGGCGGGCGGGGGCCGGGGGAGCAGTACTTC.

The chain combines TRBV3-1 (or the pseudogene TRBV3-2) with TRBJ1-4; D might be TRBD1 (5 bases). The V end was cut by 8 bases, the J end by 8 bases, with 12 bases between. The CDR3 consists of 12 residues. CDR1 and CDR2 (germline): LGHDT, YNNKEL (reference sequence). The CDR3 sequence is CASPGDAEKLFF. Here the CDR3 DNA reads TGTGCCAGCCCGGGGGATGCGGAAAAACTGTTTTTT.

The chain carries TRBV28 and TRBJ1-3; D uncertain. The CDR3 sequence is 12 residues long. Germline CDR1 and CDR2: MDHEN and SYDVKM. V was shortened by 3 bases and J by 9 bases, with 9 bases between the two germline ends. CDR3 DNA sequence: TGTGCCAGCAGTTTTTCTGGAGGCACCATATATTTT. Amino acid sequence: CASSFSGGTIYF.

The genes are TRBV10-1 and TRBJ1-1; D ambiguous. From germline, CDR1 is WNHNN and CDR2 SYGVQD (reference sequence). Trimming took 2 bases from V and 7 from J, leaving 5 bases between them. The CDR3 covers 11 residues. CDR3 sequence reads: CASSEEGEAFF. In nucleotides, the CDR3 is TGCGCCAGCAGTGAGGAGGGTGAAGCTTTCTTT.

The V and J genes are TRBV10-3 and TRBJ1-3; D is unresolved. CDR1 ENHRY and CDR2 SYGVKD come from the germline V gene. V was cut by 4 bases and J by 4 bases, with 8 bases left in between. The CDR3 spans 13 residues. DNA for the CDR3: TGTGCCATCAGTGGGATCCTAGGAAACACCATATATTTT. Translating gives CAISGILGNTIYF.

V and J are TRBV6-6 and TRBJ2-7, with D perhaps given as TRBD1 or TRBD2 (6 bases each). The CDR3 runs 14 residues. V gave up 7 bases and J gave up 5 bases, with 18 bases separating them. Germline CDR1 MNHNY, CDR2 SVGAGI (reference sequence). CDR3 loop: CASTEGGYRNEQYF. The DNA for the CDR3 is TGTGCCAGCACCGAAGGGGGGTACCGGAACGAGCAGTACTTC.

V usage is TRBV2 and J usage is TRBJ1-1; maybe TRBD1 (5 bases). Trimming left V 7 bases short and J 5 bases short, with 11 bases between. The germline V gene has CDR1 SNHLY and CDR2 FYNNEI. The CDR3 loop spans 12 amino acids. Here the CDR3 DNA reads TGTGCCAGCATGTTGTCAGGGACTGAAGCTTTCTTT. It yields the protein CASMLSGTEAFF. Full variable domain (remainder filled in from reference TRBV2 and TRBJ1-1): EPEVTQTPSHQVTQMGQEVILRCVPISNHLYFYWYRQILGQKVEFLVSFYNNEISEKSEIFDDQFSVERPDGSNFTLKIRSTKLEDSAMYFCASMLSGTEAFFGQGTRLTVV.

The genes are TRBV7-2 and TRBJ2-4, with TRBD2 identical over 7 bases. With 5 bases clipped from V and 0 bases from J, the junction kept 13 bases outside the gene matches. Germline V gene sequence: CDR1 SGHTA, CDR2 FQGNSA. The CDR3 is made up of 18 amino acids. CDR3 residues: CASSPREGRGTAKNIQYF. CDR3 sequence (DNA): TGTGCCAGCAGCCCCCGTGAGGGGCGGGGGACAGCCAAAAACATTCAGTACTTC.

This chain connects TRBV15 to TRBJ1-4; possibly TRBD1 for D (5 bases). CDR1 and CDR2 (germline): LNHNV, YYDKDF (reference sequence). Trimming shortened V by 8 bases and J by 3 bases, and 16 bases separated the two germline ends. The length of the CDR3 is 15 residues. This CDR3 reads CATAGRARANEKLFF. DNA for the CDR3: TGTGCCACCGCCGGCAGGGCTCGAGCTAATGAAAAACTGTTTTTT. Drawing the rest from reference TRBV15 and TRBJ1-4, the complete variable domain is DAMVIQNPRYQVTQFGKPVTLSCSQTLNHNVMYWYQQKSSQAPKLLFHYYDKDFNNEADTPDNFQSRRPNTSFCFLDIRSPGLGDTAMYLCATAGRARANEKLFFGSGTQLSVL.

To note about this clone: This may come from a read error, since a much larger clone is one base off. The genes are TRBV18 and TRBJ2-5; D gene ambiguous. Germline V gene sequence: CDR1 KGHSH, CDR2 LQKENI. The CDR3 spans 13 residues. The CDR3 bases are TGTGTCAGCTCACCATTAACGGGAGAGACCCAGTACTTC. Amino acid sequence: CVSSPLTGETQYF.

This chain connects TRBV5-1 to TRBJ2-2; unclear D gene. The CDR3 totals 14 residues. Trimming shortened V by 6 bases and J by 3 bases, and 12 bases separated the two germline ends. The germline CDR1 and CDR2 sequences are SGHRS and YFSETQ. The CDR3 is CASTRVSDTGELFF. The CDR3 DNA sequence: TGCGCCAGCACCCGTGTTTCTGACACCGGGGAGCTGTTTTTT.

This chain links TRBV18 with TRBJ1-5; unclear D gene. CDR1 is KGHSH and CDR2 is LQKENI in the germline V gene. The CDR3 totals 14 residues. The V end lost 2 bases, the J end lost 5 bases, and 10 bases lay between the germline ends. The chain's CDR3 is CASSPTQAYQPQHF. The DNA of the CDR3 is TGTGCCAGCTCACCAACACAAGCCTATCAGCCCCAGCATTTT.

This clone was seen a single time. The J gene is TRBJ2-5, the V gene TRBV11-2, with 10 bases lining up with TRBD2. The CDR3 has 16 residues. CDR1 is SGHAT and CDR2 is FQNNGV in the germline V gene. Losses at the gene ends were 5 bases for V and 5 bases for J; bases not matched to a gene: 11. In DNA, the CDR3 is TGTGCCAGCAGCCTCCAGCGGGGGGGCCGTTCCGAGACCCAGTACTTC. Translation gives CASSLQRGGRSETQYF.

CDR3 loop: CASSLVWSSGGNEQFF. The CDR3 DNA sequence: TGTGCCAGCAGCTTGGTTTGGTCTAGCGGGGGAAATGAGCAGTTCTTC. This chain links TRBV5-4 with TRBJ2-1; 10 bases agree with TRBD2. CDR3 length: 16 amino acids. Germline CDR1 and CDR2: SGHNT and YYREEE (reference sequence). Trimming removed 0 bases from V and 7 bases from J; junction bases left unmatched: 7.

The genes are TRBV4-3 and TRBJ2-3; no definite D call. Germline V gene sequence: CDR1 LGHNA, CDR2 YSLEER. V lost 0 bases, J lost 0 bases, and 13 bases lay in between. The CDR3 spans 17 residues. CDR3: CASSQDRRRLSTDTQYF. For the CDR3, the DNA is TGCGCCAGCAGCCAAGATAGACGCAGGCTAAGCACAGATACGCAGTATTTT.